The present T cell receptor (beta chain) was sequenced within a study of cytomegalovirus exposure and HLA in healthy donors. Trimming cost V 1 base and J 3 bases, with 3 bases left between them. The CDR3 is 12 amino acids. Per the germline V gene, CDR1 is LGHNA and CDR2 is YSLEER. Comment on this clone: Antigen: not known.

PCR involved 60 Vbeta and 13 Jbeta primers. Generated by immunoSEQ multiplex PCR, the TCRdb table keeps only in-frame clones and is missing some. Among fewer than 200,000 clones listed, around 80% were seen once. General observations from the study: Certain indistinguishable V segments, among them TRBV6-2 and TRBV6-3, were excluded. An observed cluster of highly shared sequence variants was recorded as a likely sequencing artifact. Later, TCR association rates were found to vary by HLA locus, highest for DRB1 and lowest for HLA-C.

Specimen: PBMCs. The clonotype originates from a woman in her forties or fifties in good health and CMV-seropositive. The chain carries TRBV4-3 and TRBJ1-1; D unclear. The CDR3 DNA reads TGCGCCAGCAGCCAAGGGCACACTGAAGCTTTCTTT. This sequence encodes CASSQGHTEAFF.